This T cell receptor beta chain appears in the sequencing data of a study of cytomegalovirus exposure and HLA in healthy donors. Study background: Previous work identified roughly 110 million unique TCR beta sequences from 150 million to 200 million T cells.

General study points: As a later analysis showed, a missense DCLRE1C variant was linked to trimming of TCR beta V- and J-genes. Apparent HLA restriction characterized most CMV-associated TCR beta chains in a later analysis.

Primers included in the PCR were 60 Vbeta and 13 Jbeta primers. The method was immunoSEQ multiplex PCR; TCRdb's version includes in-frame clones alone and lacks a portion of them. The sample carries around 110,000 clones, roughly 79% recorded once. About this clone: Its matching antigen is unknown.

The germline CDR1 and CDR2 sequences are SNHLY and FYNNEI. The V end was cut by 2 bases, the J end by 7 bases, with 7 bases between. This CDR3 is built from 12 residues. The chain is built from TRBV2 and TRBJ2-3, with unresolved D. The source material was PBMCs. The source of this sequence is a woman in her thirties in good health and CMV-seronegative. CDR3: CASSEIRNTQYF. As DNA, the CDR3 is TGTGCCAGCAGTGAAATTAGAAATACGCAGTATTTT.